The next 20 T cell receptor beta chains were all read from a single sample in a study of T cell repertoires in cytomegalovirus infection. TCRdb called the reads again in MiXCR, with one record for every CDR3 protein. The data contain about 160,000 distinct CDR3 sequences, 17% of them seen just once; the ten biggest clones take up under 20%. The sample taken for sequencing was CD8+ T cells from PBMCs. These receptors were obtained from a human donor in good health (CMV status not recorded). Some clones in this sample may be carry-over from other donors' samples.

The table lists this clonotype with many counts. This sequence joins TRBV29-1 and TRBJ2-7; D might be TRBD2 (5 bases). Germline assignment: CDR1 SQVTM and CDR2 ANQGSEA. Between the trimmed V and J ends, which lost 1 base and 5 bases, there was a span of 6 bases. The CDR3 runs to 11 residues. This CDR3 is CSVEAGNEQYF. The CDR3 nucleotides read TGCAGCGTTGAAGCGGGGAACGAGCAGTACTTC.

Only a few counts were recorded for this clonotype. The chain couples TRBV14 to TRBJ2-1; TRBD1 might be the D (5 bases). Germline CDR1 and CDR2: SGHDN and FVKESK. The CDR3 has 15 amino acids. V shed 7 bases and J shed 8 bases, with 21 bases lying between them. The CDR3 DNA reads as TGTGCCAGCACCCTCGCGGTAGGGGATTGGGATGAGCAGTTCTTC. Protein sequence: CASTLAVGDWDEQFF.

In this sample, this clonotype turned up a few times. V is TRBV7-9 and J is TRBJ2-1; 8 bases are shared with TRBD2. The junction had 4 bases not matched to a gene; V was cut back by 6 bases and J by 6 bases. CDR1 SEHNR and CDR2 FQNEAQ come from the germline V gene (reference sequence). There are 13 residues in the CDR3. CDR3 residues: CASRTGGANEQFF. The CDR3 DNA sequence: TGTGCCAGCAGAACGGGAGGGGCCAATGAGCAGTTCTTC. The whole variable domain, filled in from reference TRBV7-9 and TRBJ2-1, reads DTGVSQNPRHKITKRGQNVTFRCDPISEHNRLYWYRQTLGQGPEFLTYFQNEAQLEKSRLLSDRFSAERPKGSFSTLEIQRTEQGDSAMYLCASRTGGANEQFFGPGTRLTVL.

A few counts support this clonotype. The chain recombines TRBV13 with TRBJ2-1, with a weak D call TRBD1 (6 bases). Between the trimmed V and J ends, which lost 4 bases and 6 bases, there was a span of 16 bases. CDR1 is PRHDT and CDR2 is FYEKMQ in the germline V gene (reference sequence). CDR3 size: 15 residues. The CDR3 DNA follows: TGTGCCAGCAGCTCTACAGGGAGAGGGTTCAATGAGCAGTTCTTC. Residues: CASSSTGRGFNEQFF. The full variable domain, rest sourced from reference TRBV13 and TRBJ2-1, is AAGVIQSPRHLIKEKRETATLKCYPIPRHDTVYWYQQGPGQDPQFLISFYEKMQSDKGSIPDRFSAQQFSDYHSELNMSSLELGDSALYFCASSSTGRGFNEQFFGPGTRLTVL.

J is TRBJ2-1 and V is TRBV29-1; D uncertain. Germline loops: CDR1 SQVTM, CDR2 ANQGSEA. Trimming shortened V by 0 bases and J by 2 bases, and 5 bases separated the two germline ends. The CDR3 extends over 13 amino acids. The CDR3: CSVEDRTYNEQFF. In DNA form, the CDR3 reads TGCAGCGTTGAAGACAGGACCTACAATGAGCAGTTCTTC.

The table lists this clonotype with a few counts. This chain connects TRBV5-5 to TRBJ1-5; D possibly corresponds to TRBD1 (5 bases). The ends were cut back, 4 bases at V and 2 bases at J, with 13 bases in the middle. The germline V gene has CDR1 SGHKS and CDR2 YYEKEE (reference sequence). This CDR3 is 15 amino acids long. CDR3 sequence: CASSRDLGGNQPQHF. CDR3 DNA sequence: TGTGCCAGCAGCAGGGATCTAGGGGGCAATCAGCCCCAGCATTTT.

This clonotype was detected ten times or more. The CDR3 DNA follows: TGTGCCAGCAGCGGGGGGGGACAGGGTATATCCTACGAGCAGTACTTC. This codes for CASSGGGQGISYEQYF. The chain has TRBV7-8 and TRBJ2-7; the match to TRBD1 covers 9 bases. The ends lost 5 bases at V and 1 base at J; junction bases unmatched: 9. Germline CDR1 and CDR2: SGHVS and FQNEAQ. This CDR3 has 16 residues.

In its sample, this clonotype was seen a few times. The V call is TRBV12-3 or TRBV12-4, the J call TRBJ2-3; 8 bases fit TRBD2. The CDR3 consists of 16 residues. With 4 bases clipped from V and 2 bases from J, the junction kept 8 bases outside the gene matches. The CDR3 sequence: CASSYPGGGLTDTQYF. CDR3 bases: TGTGCCAGCAGTTACCCTGGCGGGGGGCTCACAGATACGCAGTATTTT.

The CDR3 region is CSVADRFTDTQYF. CDR3 DNA: TGCAGCGTTGCCGACAGGTTCACAGATACGCAGTATTTT. V usage is TRBV29-1 and J usage is TRBJ2-3, with D perhaps matching TRBD1 (6 bases). The germline gives CDR1 SQVTM, CDR2 ANQGSEA. This CDR3 region has 13 residues. V shed 4 bases and J shed 2 bases, with 10 bases lying between them.

A remark on this clonotype: A much more abundant neighbour one base away suggests this may be a read error. V gene TRBV7-2 combines with J gene TRBJ1-5; D remains ambiguous. CDR1 is SGHTA and CDR2 is FQGNSA in the germline V gene. Trimming stripped 5 bases from V and 6 bases from J, with 8 bases between. This CDR3 is 12 amino acids long. The CDR3 is CASSITGQPQHF. The CDR3 DNA follows: TGTGCCAGCAGCATAACGGGTCAGCCCCAGCATTTT.

J is TRBJ2-7 and V is TRBV6-2 or TRBV6-3; D ambiguous. The germline V gene has CDR1 MNHEY and CDR2 SVGEGT. Trimming pared 4 bases from V and 6 bases from J, leaving 13 bases between. There are 13 residues in the CDR3. CDR3 loop: CASSFPGGGEQYF. The CDR3 DNA reads TGTGCCAGCAGTTTTCCAGGCGGCGGCGAGCAGTACTTC.

This clonotype was recorded a few times. The gene calls are TRBV7-9 and TRBJ1-2; 10 bases match TRBD1. The V gene end was trimmed by 5 bases and the J gene end by 6 bases; junction bases not matched to a gene: 9. CDR1 is SEHNR, CDR2 FQNEAQ, per germline (reference sequence). The CDR3 length is 15 residues. The DNA of the CDR3 is TGTGCCAGCAGCCCCCAGGACAGGGGGTTTCATGGCTACACCTTC. It yields the protein CASSPQDRGFHGYTF.

This clonotype was recorded a few times. The genes are TRBV6-2 or TRBV6-3 and TRBJ2-7; the D gene is possibly TRBD1 (6 bases). Trimming removed 2 bases from V and 2 bases from J, with 10 bases in between. The CDR3 spans 14 residues. Germline-derived CDR1 and CDR2 are MNHEY and SVGEGT. Here the CDR3 reads CASSYGDIAYEQYF. The CDR3 DNA reads TGTGCCAGCAGTTACGGGGACATAGCCTACGAGCAGTACTTC.

This clonotype was counted a few times. The rearrangement uses TRBV19 and TRBJ2-1, with D maybe TRBD1 (6 bases). The CDR3 has 15 residues. With 7 bases removed from V and 1 base from J, the gap between germline ends came to 14 bases. Germline loops: CDR1 LNHDA, CDR2 SQIVND (reference sequence). CDR3 region: CASNQGLASYNEQFF. The CDR3 nucleotides read TGTGCCAGTAACCAGGGGCTAGCTTCCTACAATGAGCAGTTCTTC.

The V call is TRBV7-9, the J call TRBJ2-2; TRBD1 is a possible D gene (6 bases). V lost 6 bases to trimming and J lost 5 bases, with 16 bases between them. Germline V gives CDR1 SEHNR, CDR2 FQNEAQ (reference sequence). The CDR3 has 15 residues. This CDR3 is CASRAGTPTTGELFF. The CDR3 coding sequence is TGTGCCAGCAGGGCCGGGACACCAACAACCGGGGAGCTGTTTTTT.

This clonotype was counted many times. V is TRBV2 and J is TRBJ1-5, with TRBD1 matching over 9 bases. The germline V gene has CDR1 SNHLY and CDR2 FYNNEI. Germline trimming cut 6 bases from V and 0 bases from J; bases unmatched to any gene: 6. This CDR3 comprises 16 residues. In nucleotides, the CDR3 is TGTGCCAGCAGCCCCCGGGACAGGGTTAGCAATCAGCCCCAGCATTTT. It specifies CASSPRDRVSNQPQHF.

This rearrangement joins TRBV7-2 to TRBJ2-1; D is unresolved. This CDR3 is built from 14 residues. Germline loops: CDR1 SGHTA, CDR2 FQGNSA. V lost 1 base and J 9 bases, leaving 13 bases between the germline ends. CDR3 DNA sequence: TGTGCCAGCAGCTTAGAGGCCCACTCGGGTGAGCAGTTCTTC. Translated: CASSLEAHSGEQFF.

The rearrangement links TRBV7-2 to TRBJ2-7; possible D gene TRBD2, 6 bases. The CDR3 covers 17 residues. V was pared by 1 base and J by 3 bases, with 19 bases between. The germline CDR1 and CDR2 sequences are SGHTA and FQGNSA. CDR3: CASSLGSLTGVGYEQYF. The CDR3 DNA reads as TGTGCCAGCAGCTTAGGCTCCTTGACGGGAGTAGGCTACGAGCAGTACTTC.

This clonotype was seen a few times. V and J are TRBV7-9 and TRBJ1-2, with TRBD1 identical over 7 bases. CDR1 and CDR2 (germline): SEHNR, FQNEAQ (reference sequence). This CDR3 is built from 14 residues. With V trimmed by 4 bases and J by 7 bases, 9 bases remained unmatched. The CDR3 loop reads CASSSTGEQGGYTF. In nucleotides, the CDR3 is TGTGCCAGCAGCTCAACAGGGGAGCAGGGTGGCTACACCTTC.

This clonotype was counted only a few times. The DNA for the CDR3 is TGTGCCAGCAGCCTACCAGGAGGCAGAGGGACCGGGGAGCTGTTTTTT. As protein: CASSLPGGRGTGELFF. The chain uses TRBV7-2 and TRBJ2-2; weak D call: TRBD2 (5 bases). The germline V and J ends were trimmed by 5 bases and 5 bases, with 18 bases remaining between them. The CDR3 is made up of 16 amino acids. Germline CDR1 and CDR2: SGHTA and FQGNSA.